Below, 28 T cell receptor beta chains from the same sample are listed, as sequenced in a study of blood T cell repertoires in COVID-19. The method was immunoSEQ multiplex PCR; TCRdb's version includes in-frame clones alone and lacks a portion of them. The repertoire consists of 350,000 or so clones, with 85% to 90% occurring once and the leading ten covering 0.95% to 1.1%. The sequenced sample was PBMCs or T cells enriched from blood (not recorded which). These receptors came from a woman aged 30 to 39 who had been exposed to COVID-19.

The genes are TRBV10-3 and TRBJ1-1, with 9 positions matching TRBD1. Germline V gene sequence: CDR1 ENHRY, CDR2 SYGVKD. The V and J ends lost 5 bases and 1 base, in that order; junction bases with no gene match: 2. The CDR3 consists of 14 residues. In DNA, the CDR3 is TGTGCCATCAGTAGGACAGGGGCGAACACTGAAGCTTTCTTT. Translation: CAISRTGANTEAFF.

The chain combines TRBV11-3 with TRBJ1-1; D remains ambiguous. The V and J ends lost 1 base and 5 bases respectively, with 5 bases between them. The CDR3 is 12 amino acids. Germline V gene data show CDR1 as SGHNT and CDR2 as YENEEA. CDR3: CASSLGVTEAFF. The CDR3 coding sequence is TGTGCCAGCAGCTTAGGAGTGACTGAAGCTTTCTTT. The full variable domain, in which reference TRBV11-3 and TRBJ1-1 provide the parts outside the CDR3, is EAGVVQSPRYKIIEKKQPVAFWCNPISGHNTLYWYLQNLGQGPELLIRYENEEAVDDSQLPKDRFSAERLKGVDSTLKIQPAELGDSAVYLCASSLGVTEAFFGQGTRLTVV.

The gene calls are TRBV6-5 and TRBJ2-1; 7 nucleotides match TRBD2. Germline V gene lookup returns CDR1 MNHEY and CDR2 SVGAGI. The junction had 5 bases not matched to a gene; V was cut back by 2 bases and J by 7 bases. The CDR3 contains 14 residues. The CDR3 is CASSYGGRGNEQFF. CDR3 in DNA: TGTGCCAGCAGTTACGGCGGGAGAGGGAATGAGCAGTTCTTC.

This sequence joins TRBV28 and TRBJ1-2; 7 bases are shared with TRBD1. The CDR3 has 15 residues. Germline V CDR1 and CDR2: MDHEN, SYDVKM. Trimming cost V 1 base and J 3 bases; bases outside gene matches: 5. The DNA for the CDR3 is TGTGCCAGCAGTTTATCCCCGGGACAGCACTATGGCTACACCTTC. It encodes CASSLSPGQHYGYTF.

The chain couples TRBV23-1 to TRBJ2-7; D possibly corresponds to TRBD2 (6 bases). TRBV23-1 is annotated as an ORF whose role is uncertain. V dropped 2 bases and J dropped 0 bases, with 20 bases sitting between them. CDR3 length equals 18 residues. The CDR3 nucleotides read TGCGCCAGCAGTCAAGAAAGTCGTAGCGGAAGGAGCTCCTACGAGCAGTACTTC. It codes for CASSQESRSGRSSYEQYF.

The gene calls are TRBV23-1 and TRBJ2-7; no firm D call. TRBV23-1 is classed as an ORF, of uncertain function. The CDR3 totals 15 residues. Between the trimmed V and J ends, which lost 0 bases and 0 bases, there was a span of 9 bases. CDR3 sequence reads: CASSQSTFYSYEQYF. DNA for the CDR3: TGCGCCAGCAGTCAATCGACATTCTACTCCTACGAGCAGTACTTC.

This rearrangement joins TRBV19 to TRBJ2-7, with a possible D match to TRBD2 (5 bases). The CDR3 is 17 amino acids. CDR1 and CDR2 from the germline V gene are LNHDA and SQIVND (reference sequence). The ends were cut back, 8 bases at V and 3 bases at J, with 26 bases in the middle. Here the CDR3 DNA reads TGTGCCAGTTTACGTTGGTACCCTTCGGGGTTCATCTACGAGCAGTACTTC. Translated: CASLRWYPSGFIYEQYF.

To note about this clone: At one end the junction does not follow the germline gene, possibly because of a read error. The chain carries TRBV19 and TRBJ1-2; 7 bases agree with TRBD1. Germline V CDR1 and CDR2: LNHDA, SQIVND (reference sequence). The CDR3 has 14 residues. The CDR3 sequence: CASNIMGQNYGYTF. CDR3 in DNA: TGTGCCAGTAATATAATGGGACAGAACTATGGCTACACCTTC.

The V gene is TRBV7-9, the J gene TRBJ2-7; D gene ambiguous. The germline V gene has CDR1 SEHNR and CDR2 FQNEAQ (reference sequence). V was cut by 11 bases and J by 5 bases, with 16 bases left in between. CDR3 length equals 12 residues. CDR3 coding DNA: TGTGCCGGCGCGACAATTCCCCACGAGCAGTACTTC. Protein: CAGATIPHEQYF.

The chain employs TRBV5-6 and TRBJ1-6; D is perhaps TRBD1 (5 bases). Between the trimmed V and J ends, which lost 3 bases and 9 bases, there was a span of 16 bases. In germline, CDR1 is SGHDT, CDR2 YYEEEE. This CDR3 is built from 15 residues. CDR3 sequence reads: CASSSWGLVGSPLHF. CDR3 coding DNA: TGTGCCAGCAGCTCATGGGGACTGGTTGGTTCACCCCTCCACTTT. Supplemented by reference TRBV5-6 and TRBJ1-6, the full variable domain reads DAGVTQSPTHLIKTRGQQVTLRCSPKSGHDTVSWYQQALGQGPQFIFQYYEEEERQRGNFPDRFSGHQFPNYSSELNVNALLLGDSALYLCASSSWGLVGSPLHFGNGTRLTVT.

This clone was recorded a few times. This chain uses TRBV27 with TRBJ2-5; D uncertain. The germline CDR1 and CDR2 sequences are MNHEY and SMNVEV (reference sequence). Trimming left V 7 bases short and J 5 bases short, with 8 bases between. The CDR3 is 11 residues long. This chain's CDR3 is CASTVFETQYF. CDR3 DNA sequence: TGTGCCAGCACGGTATTTGAGACCCAGTACTTC.

The V and J genes are TRBV30 and TRBJ2-1; 9 bases map to TRBD2. J was trimmed by 9 bases and V by 4 bases; bases with no gene match: 13. Looked up from germline, CDR1 is GTSNPN and CDR2 is SVGIG (reference sequence). The CDR3 contains 15 residues. The CDR3 spells CAWTLGAGGNGEQFF. CDR3 sequence (DNA): TGTGCCTGGACTCTAGGAGCGGGAGGTAACGGTGAGCAGTTCTTC.

V and J are TRBV3-1 (or the pseudogene TRBV3-2) and TRBJ2-7, with 10 bases fitting TRBD1. The CDR3 totals 15 residues. CDR1 LGHDT and CDR2 YNNKEL come from the germline V gene (reference sequence). V lost 5 bases, J lost 1 base, and 5 bases stayed unmatched. DNA of the CDR3: TGTGCCAGCAGCTCCCGGGACAGGGGATCCTACGAGCAGTACTTC. The encoded protein is CASSSRDRGSYEQYF.

The rearrangement joins TRBV19 to TRBJ1-5, with D maybe TRBD1 (6 bases). V lost 7 bases and J lost 6, with 19 bases in between. CDR1 is LNHDA, CDR2 SQIVND, per germline (reference sequence). This CDR3 contains 15 residues. CDR3 bases: TGTGCCAGTACCCCGGAGCAGGGGAAGACTCAGCCCCAGCATTTT. It translates to CASTPEQGKTQPQHF. The full variable domain, its missing parts supplied by reference TRBV19 and TRBJ1-5, is DGGITQSPKYLFRKEGQNVTLSCEQNLNHDAMYWYRQDPGQGLRLIYYSQIVNDFQKGDIAEGYSVSREKKESFPLTVTSAQKNPTAFYLCASTPEQGKTQPQHFGDGTRLSIL.

The chain couples TRBV19 to TRBJ2-7; D unclear. V lost 6 bases to trimming and J lost 0 bases, with 18 bases between them. Germline CDR1 and CDR2: LNHDA and SQIVND (reference sequence). The CDR3 extends over 16 amino acids. The CDR3 region is CASSTSGRRLSYEQYF. The CDR3 DNA reads as TGTGCCAGTAGCACTTCAGGTCGGCGCCTCTCCTACGAGCAGTACTTC.

The chain combines TRBV7-9 with TRBJ2-1, with 9 bases aligning to TRBD2. The CDR3 is 15 amino acids. The germline V gene encodes CDR1 SEHNR and CDR2 FQNEAQ (reference sequence). The ends lost 2 bases at V and 4 bases at J; junction bases unmatched: 3. The CDR3 loop is CASSLQREAYNEQFF. CDR3 coding DNA: TGTGCCAGCAGCTTACAGCGGGAGGCTTACAATGAGCAGTTCTTC.

The rearrangement joins TRBV15 to TRBJ1-6, with 7 bases that match TRBD1. This CDR3 comprises 14 residues. The germline V gene encodes CDR1 LNHNV and CDR2 YYDKDF (reference sequence). With V trimmed by 1 base and J by 7 bases, 1 base remained unmatched. Here the CDR3 reads CATSRATGNSPLHF. CDR3 bases: TGTGCCACCAGCAGAGCGACAGGGAATTCACCCCTCCACTTT.

V gene TRBV28 combines with J gene TRBJ2-7; TRBD1 is a possible D gene (6 bases). Germline V lookup: CDR1 MDHEN, CDR2 SYDVKM. Deletions cut 7 bases from V and 3 bases from J, with 19 bases between. The CDR3 runs 15 residues. CDR3 residues: CASTPHSGVGYEQYF. The CDR3 nucleotides read TGTGCCAGCACCCCACACTCAGGGGTTGGCTACGAGCAGTACTTC.

The rearrangement joins TRBV7-8 to TRBJ1-2; a possible D gene is TRBD1 (5 bases). The CDR3 totals 13 residues. Germline V gene sequence: CDR1 SGHVS, CDR2 FQNEAQ. Trimming cost V 3 bases and J 4 bases, with 9 bases left between them. This chain's CDR3 is CASSLDTRYGYTF. CDR3 in DNA: TGTGCCAGCAGCTTGGACACTCGCTATGGCTACACCTTC.

The gene calls are TRBV18 and TRBJ1-6; a weak D match, TRBD1 (5 bases). This CDR3 is 15 amino acids long. From germline, CDR1 is KGHSH and CDR2 LQKENI. V lost 3 bases to trimming and J lost 7 bases, with 13 bases between them. DNA of the CDR3: TGTGCCAGCTCACCTTTGCGGGACGTAAATTCACCCCTCCACTTT. Translating gives CASSPLRDVNSPLHF.

The chain uses TRBV15 and TRBJ2-7; tentatively, D is TRBD2 (5 bases). The CDR3 loop spans 13 amino acids. Germline V lookup: CDR1 LNHNV, CDR2 YYDKDF (reference sequence). V lost 0 bases to trimming and J lost 6 bases, with 9 bases between them. The chain's CDR3 is CATSREEVGEQYF. CDR3 in DNA: TGTGCCACCAGCAGAGAGGAGGTGGGCGAGCAGTACTTC. The variable domain in full, completed from reference TRBV15 and TRBJ2-7, reads DAMVIQNPRYQVTQFGKPVTLSCSQTLNHNVMYWYQQKSSQAPKLLFHYYDKDFNNEADTPDNFQSRRPNTSFCFLDIRSPGLGDTAMYLCATSREEVGEQYFGPGTRLTVT.

The CDR3 DNA is TGTGCCAGCAGCTTAGGGACGGGACTAGCGGGAGTCTACAATGAGCAGTTCTTC. The encoded protein is CASSLGTGLAGVYNEQFF. V is TRBV7-2 and J is TRBJ2-1; TRBD2 matches at 14 bases. Trimming at V came to 1 base and at J to 3 bases, leaving 5 bases not matched to a gene. Looked up from germline, CDR1 is SGHTA and CDR2 is FQGNSA. The length of the CDR3 is 18 residues.

This CDR3 is CASSFEGGQPQHF. Here the CDR3 DNA reads TGTGCCAGCAGTTTCGAGGGAGGGCAGCCCCAGCATTTT. The chain combines TRBV12-3 or TRBV12-4 with TRBJ1-5; the D is unclear. The CDR3 runs 13 residues. The V and J ends lost 3 bases and 7 bases respectively, with 10 bases between them.

The V call is TRBV2, the J call TRBJ2-7; D ambiguous. The V and J ends lost 6 bases and 3 bases respectively, with 6 bases between them. The CDR3 contains 11 residues. Germline CDR1 is SNHLY and CDR2 is FYNNEI. The CDR3 region is CASSSLYEQYF. The CDR3 DNA follows: TGTGCCAGCAGCTCCCTCTACGAGCAGTACTTC.

This chain links TRBV6-5 with TRBJ2-7; D is undetermined. This CDR3 has 13 amino acids. Germline CDR1 is MNHEY and CDR2 is SVGAGI. Trimming stripped 2 bases from V and 0 bases from J, with 5 bases between. CDR3 nucleotide sequence: TGTGCCAGCAGTTACATTAGCTCCTACGAGCAGTACTTC. As protein: CASSYISSYEQYF.

The J gene is TRBJ2-2, the V gene TRBV7-8, with TRBD2 as a possible D gene (6 bases). The CDR3 spans 15 residues. Looked up from germline, CDR1 is SGHVS and CDR2 is FQNEAQ. V lost 6 bases and J 7 bases, leaving 18 bases between the germline ends. CDR3 amino acids: CASSGVAGPLGELFF. The CDR3 DNA reads TGTGCCAGCAGTGGGGTGGCGGGGCCCCTCGGGGAGCTGTTTTTT. The full variable domain, completed using reference TRBV7-8 and TRBJ2-2, is GAGVSQSPRYKVAKRGQDVALRCDPISGHVSLFWYQQALGQGPEFLTYFQNEAQLDKSGLPSDRFFAERPEGSVSTLKIQRTQQEDSAVYLCASSGVAGPLGELFFGEGSRLTVL.

The chain is built from TRBV5-1 and TRBJ2-3, with TRBD2 matching 10 bases. Germline-derived CDR1 and CDR2 are SGHRS and YFSETQ. The CDR3 has 17 amino acids. After removal of 3 bases from V and 2 bases from J, the junction contained 9 bases not matched to a gene. The CDR3 loop is CASSSSILAGATDTQYF. The CDR3 coding sequence is TGCGCCAGCAGCTCCTCTATCCTAGCGGGGGCCACAGATACGCAGTATTTT.

The chain links TRBV7-9 to TRBJ2-7; maybe TRBD1 (5 bases). The V end lost 3 bases, the J end lost 1 base, and 10 bases lay between the germline ends. CDR3 size: 14 residues. Germline values: CDR1 SEHNR, CDR2 FQNEAQ (reference sequence). CDR3: CASSLQSGSYEQYF. The CDR3 coding sequence is TGTGCCAGCAGCTTGCAGTCAGGGTCCTACGAGCAGTACTTC.